This is a list of T cell receptor beta chains from one sample in a study of T-cell memory formation after mild COVID-19. TCRdb recomputed calls from the 5' RACE reads with MiXCR, one row per CDR3 protein. The data hold under 400,000 distinct CDR3 sequences, with 25% to 30% observed a single time. Sequenced material: PBMCs or a T cell subset sorted from them (not recorded which). The origin of the receptors is an adult woman who had mild COVID-19 (a few samples of this study predate the infection). Cell type and time point are not known. Both conserved end residues are part of each CDR3. D genes are given only for firm matches. Rows give clone size only sometimes, using once, few, many, or a class for an expanded clone.

j_call	cdr3_length	clone_size	d_call	v_call	cdr3_aa	cdr3_nt
TRBJ1-6	13	NA	NA	TRBV15	CATWEGLGSPLHF	TGTGCCACCTGGGAGGGATTGGGTTCACCCCTCCACTTT
TRBJ2-7	15	NA	TRBD1	TRBV12-3/TRBV12-4	CASSSRQGAYFGQYF	TGTGCCAGCAGTAGCAGACAGGGGGCGTACTTCGGGCAGTACTTC
TRBJ2-7	13	NA	NA	TRBV2	CASSSPRMYEQYF	TGTGCCAGCAGTTCCCCGCGGATGTACGAGCAGTACTTC
TRBJ2-7	12	NA	NA	TRBV12-3/TRBV12-4	CASSSGFGEQYF	TGTGCCAGCAGTTCAGGGTTCGGCGAGCAGTACTTC
TRBJ2-7	12	NA	NA	TRBV11-2	CASSYSYYEQYF	TGTGCCAGCAGCTATTCCTACTACGAGCAGTACTTC
TRBJ2-1	14	NA	TRBD2	TRBV11-1	CASSLGLAGAEQFF	TGTGCCAGCAGCTTGGGGCTAGCGGGAGCTGAGCAGTTCTTC
TRBJ2-1	18	few	TRBD2	TRBV24-1	CATSDLAGGRSSYNEQFF	TGTGCCACCAGTGATTTAGCGGGAGGGAGGAGCTCCTACAATGAGCAGTTCTTC
TRBJ2-1	17	many	NA	TRBV20-1	CSARDRIAAGRNNEQFF	TGCAGTGCTAGAGACCGGATTGCGGCAGGCAGAAACAATGAGCAGTTCTTC
TRBJ2-2	17	few	TRBD1	TRBV24-1	CATSASPGQGASGELFF	TGTGCCACCAGTGCGAGTCCGGGACAGGGGGCTTCCGGGGAGCTGTTTTTT
TRBJ2-7	17	few	TRBD2	TRBV5-1	CASSSRWTSGSTYEQYF	TGCGCCAGCAGCTCGCGATGGACTAGCGGGAGTACGTACGAGCAGTACTTC
TRBJ1-2	11	once	NA	TRBV7-9	CASRGVSGYTF	TGTGCCAGCAGGGGGGTTTCTGGCTACACCTTC
TRBJ1-5	13	NA	TRBD1	TRBV6-6	CASSLQGHQPQHF	TGTGCCAGCAGTTTACAGGGGCACCAGCCCCAGCATTTT
TRBJ2-1	16	NA	NA	TRBV7-9	CASSLFGGPAGNEQFF	TGTGCCAGCAGCCTATTCGGGGGGCCAGCTGGGAATGAGCAGTTCTTC
TRBJ1-4	16	NA	TRBD1	TRBV7-8	CASSTRYRGTNEKLFF	TGTGCCAGCAGCACACGATACAGGGGAACTAATGAAAAACTGTTTTTT
TRBJ2-5	15	few	NA	TRBV7-2	CASSLVGAHQETQYF	TGTGCCAGCAGCTTAGTGGGGGCTCACCAAGAGACCCAGTACTTC
TRBJ2-5	10	few	NA	TRBV29-1	CSGGMETQYF	TGCAGCGGGGGGATGGAGACCCAGTACTTC
TRBJ2-5	15	few	NA	TRBV24-1	CATSDAGGVGETQYF	TGTGCCACCAGTGACGCTGGGGGTGTGGGGGAGACCCAGTACTTC
TRBJ2-3	13	few	NA	TRBV2	CASSGQGTDTQYF	TGTGCCAGCAGTGGACAGGGCACAGATACGCAGTATTTT
TRBJ2-1	15	NA	NA	TRBV12-3/TRBV12-4	CASIGWQGRGDEQFF	TGTGCCAGCATCGGGTGGCAGGGAAGAGGGGATGAGCAGTTCTTC
TRBJ1-1	15	NA	NA	TRBV12-3/TRBV12-4	CASSPDWNGNTEAFF	TGTGCCAGCAGCCCTGACTGGAATGGGAACACTGAAGCTTTCTTT
TRBJ1-1	13	NA	NA	TRBV11-2	CASSERWGTEAFF	TGTGCCAGCAGCGAGAGGTGGGGCACTGAAGCTTTCTTT
TRBJ2-7	13	NA	TRBD2	TRBV2	CASSTGLAYEQYF	TGTGCCAGCAGCACGGGACTAGCCTACGAGCAGTACTTC
TRBJ2-7	14	NA	NA	TRBV7-7	CASSSTVYSYEQYF	TGTGCTAGCAGCTCGACAGTTTATTCCTACGAGCAGTACTTC
TRBJ2-7	14	NA	TRBD1	TRBV25-1	CASSEGQGPYEQYF	TGTGCCAGCAGTGAAGGACAGGGCCCCTACGAGCAGTACTTC
TRBJ2-5	13	few	NA	TRBV5-1	CASTSDPEETQYF	TGCGCCAGCACTAGCGACCCAGAAGAGACCCAGTACTTC
TRBJ1-2	15	once	NA	TRBV20-1	CSARESGGGDYGYTF	TGCAGTGCTAGAGAGTCCGGCGGGGGCGACTATGGCTACACCTTC
TRBJ2-3	16	NA	TRBD2	TRBV6-1	CASSARLAGDKDTQYF	TGTGCCAGCAGTGCCCGACTAGCGGGGGATAAAGATACGCAGTATTTT
TRBJ2-1	14	NA	NA	TRBV9	CASSLEPGVDEQFF	TGTGCCAGCAGCCTAGAACCGGGAGTGGATGAGCAGTTCTTC
TRBJ2-6	14	NA	NA	TRBV20-1	CSARAPSGANVLTF	TGCAGTGCAAGGGCCCCCTCTGGGGCCAACGTCCTGACTTTC
TRBJ2-1	17	NA	NA	TRBV14	CASSQDDRWSAANEQFF	TGTGCCAGCAGCCAAGATGACCGCTGGTCGGCCGCCAATGAGCAGTTCTTC
TRBJ2-2	13	NA	NA	TRBV6-2/TRBV6-3	CASKISGIGELFF	TGTGCCAGCAAAATTTCAGGGATCGGGGAGCTGTTTTTT
TRBJ1-1	14	NA	TRBD1	TRBV12-3/TRBV12-4	CASSFPGQGTEAFF	TGTGCCAGCAGTTTCCCGGGACAGGGCACTGAAGCTTTCTTT
TRBJ2-1	13	many	TRBD2	TRBV7-2	CASSLERGRARHF	TGTGCCAGCAGCTTAGAGCGCGGGAGGGCCCGCCACTTC